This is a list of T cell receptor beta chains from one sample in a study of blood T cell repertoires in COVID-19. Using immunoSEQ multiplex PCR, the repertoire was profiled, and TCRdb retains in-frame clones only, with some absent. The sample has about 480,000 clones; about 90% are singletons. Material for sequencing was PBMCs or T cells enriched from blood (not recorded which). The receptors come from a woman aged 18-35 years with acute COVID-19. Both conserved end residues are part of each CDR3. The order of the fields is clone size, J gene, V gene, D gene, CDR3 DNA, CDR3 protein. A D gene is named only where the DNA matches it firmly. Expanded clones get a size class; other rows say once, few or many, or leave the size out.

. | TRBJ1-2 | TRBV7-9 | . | TGTGCCAGCAGCTTTGGACTGTCTAACTATGGCTACACCTTC | CASSFGLSNYGYTF
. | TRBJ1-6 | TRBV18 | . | TGTGCCAGCTCACTATTCGTCGTCGGACAGATTAATTCACCCCTCCACTTT | CASSLFVVGQINSPLHF
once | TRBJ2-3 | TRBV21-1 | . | TGTGCCAGCAAAGGAAGAGGGGATACGCAGTATTTT | CASKGRGDTQYF
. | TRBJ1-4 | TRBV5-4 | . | TGTGCCAGCAGCTTGGACAGGCAAACCAATGAAAAACTGTTTTTT | CASSLDRQTNEKLFF
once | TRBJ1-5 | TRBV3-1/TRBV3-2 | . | TGTGCCAGCAGCCTGACAGATAATCAGCCCCAGCATTTT | CASSLTDNQPQHF
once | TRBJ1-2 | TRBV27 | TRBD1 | TGTGCCAGCAGACAGGGGGGCTCCACCTATGGCTACACCTTC | CASRQGGSTYGYTF
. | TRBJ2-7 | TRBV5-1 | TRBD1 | TGCGCCAGCACCTTGGGACAGAGCTCCTACGAGCAGTACTTC | CASTLGQSSYEQYF
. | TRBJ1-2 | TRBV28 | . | TGTGCCAGCAGTTTCCCGGATGGCTACACCTTC | CASSFPDGYTF
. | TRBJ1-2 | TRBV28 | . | TGTGCCAGCAGTTTAGACAGCAATGGCTACACCTTC | CASSLDSNGYTF
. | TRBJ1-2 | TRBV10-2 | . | TGCGCCAGCTACAGGGACGGCTACACCTTC | CASYRDGYTF
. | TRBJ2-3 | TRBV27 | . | TGTGCCAGCAGTTTAACATTTGGGGGCCCAGATACGCAGTATTTT | CASSLTFGGPDTQYF
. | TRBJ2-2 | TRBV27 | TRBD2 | TGTGCCAGCAGTCCCCGCCAGGTAGTTCGCGGGGGTAGTACCGGGGAGCTGTTTTTT | CASSPRQVVRGGSTGELFF
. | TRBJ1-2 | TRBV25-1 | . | TGTGCCAGCAGTACAGAAAACTATGGCTACACCTTC | CASSTENYGYTF
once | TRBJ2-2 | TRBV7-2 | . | TGTGCCAGCAGCTTAGCTGAAGGCGGGGGGGAGCTGTTTTTT | CASSLAEGGGELFF
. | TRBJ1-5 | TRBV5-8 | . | TGTGCCAGCACCCCTTGGGCACCTTATAGCAATCAGCCCCAGCATTTT | CASTPWAPYSNQPQHF
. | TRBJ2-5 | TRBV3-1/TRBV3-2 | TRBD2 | TGTGCCAGCAGCCAAGCTCTAGCGGGGATCCAAGAGACCCAGTACTTC | CASSQALAGIQETQYF
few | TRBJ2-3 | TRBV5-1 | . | TGCGCCAGCAGCCCTGTCTCCTACTCTAGCACAGATACGCAGTATTTT | CASSPVSYSSTDTQYF
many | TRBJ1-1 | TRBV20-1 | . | TGCAGTGCTAGACAGAACACTGAAGCTTTCTTT | CSARQNTEAFF
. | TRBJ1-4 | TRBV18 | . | TGTGCCAGCTCACTTAGTCAAAATGAAAAACTGTTTTTT | CASSLSQNEKLFF
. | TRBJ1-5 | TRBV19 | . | TGTGCCAGTAGTATAGCACAGGGAAGCAATCAGCCCCAGCATTTT | CASSIAQGSNQPQHF
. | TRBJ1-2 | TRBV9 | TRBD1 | TGTGCCAGCAGCGTAGGGGCAGGGGGAAGCTATGGCTACACCTTC | CASSVGAGGSYGYTF